The present T cell receptor (beta chain) was sequenced within a study of shared clonotypes between healthy human individuals. General study results and limits: The rarefaction results pointed to incomplete sorted-subset sequencing despite large depth.

As concerns this clone: What it recognizes is unknown.

TCRdb's copy holds only in-frame clones and misses some; the assay was immunoSEQ multiplex PCR. The sample records over 950,000 clones, roughly 77% being singletons. The sequenced sample consisted of memory CD4+ T cells from PBMCs. Subset indicated: CD45RA-negative fraction. The TCR originated in a man younger than 35 in good health. Some clones in this sample may be carry-over from other donors' samples.

The CDR3 coding sequence is TGTGCCAGCATTAATATAGGGACTAGCCGACAAGGGGAGCAGTTCTTC. Residues: CASINIGTSRQGEQFF. The chain couples TRBV28 to TRBJ2-1; 9 bases are a match to TRBD2. This CDR3 contains 16 residues. CDR1 MDHEN and CDR2 SYDVKM come from the germline V gene. With V trimmed by 7 bases and J by 10 bases, 17 bases remained unmatched.